This T cell receptor beta chain is from a study of CD8+CD57+ T cells in acquired aplastic anemia. Across the study: The average for DNA from sorted CD4+ and CD8+ cells was roughly 3 ug.

Germline lookup yields CDR1 MNHNY and CDR2 SVGAGI (reference sequence). The length of the CDR3 is 14 residues. The germline V and J ends were trimmed by 7 bases and 0 bases, with 13 bases remaining between them. Genomic DNA, the template, was used for profiling of the TCR beta VDJ and CDR3. TCRdb re-derived calls from the reads in MiXCR, one entry per CDR3 protein. Of approximately 250,000 distinct CDR3 sequences listed, less than 85% are singletons. Study observations and caveats: A significant difference in CD8+ Simpson's diversity between patients and controls was not found. Patients shared some 29 CD8+ CDR3 sequences with controls.

This clonotype showed up many times. What it binds is unknown. Selection for sequencing was limited to patients who had shown CD8+CD57+ cell expansion by flow cytometry. As a group, the patients uniformly had severe acquired aplastic anemia. The receptor was derived from a human donor with aplastic anemia. The chain has TRBV6-6 and TRBJ2-7; the D is unclear. The specimen was sorted CD4+, CD8+, or CD8+CD57+ T cells (not recorded which) from PBMCs. The CDR3: CASKLTWGSYEQYF. The DNA of the CDR3 is TGTGCCAGCAAACTTACCTGGGGCTCCTACGAGCAGTACTTC.